The entry that follows covers one T cell receptor (beta chain) sequence. Just one base apart from a much larger clone, this may be a read error. This entry belongs to a study of molecular identifiers for immune sequencing clone quantification. For bulk TCR libraries, previously described methods and listed TCR primers were used. TCRdb redid the calling of the PCR reads with MiXCR, one entry per CDR3 protein. The sample has under 600,000 distinct CDR3 sequences; about 22% are singletons. There are 17 residues in the CDR3. V gave up 4 bases and J gave up 0 bases, with 18 bases separating them. Looked up from germline, CDR1 is LGHNA and CDR2 is YSLEER.

This sequence joins TRBV4-3 and TRBJ1-1; D unclear. Sample: naive CD8+ T cells from blood, with Jurkat cell RNA spiked in. Indicated subset: FACS-sorted CD8+CD4-CCR7+CD45RA+ naive T cells. This clonotype originated in a human donor in good health. Some libraries in this study had Jurkat cell RNA spiked in. The DNA for the CDR3 is TGCGCCAGCAGCCGAGATCAGTCCATCTCGATGAACACTGAAGCTTTCTTT. It codes for CASSRDQSISMNTEAFF.